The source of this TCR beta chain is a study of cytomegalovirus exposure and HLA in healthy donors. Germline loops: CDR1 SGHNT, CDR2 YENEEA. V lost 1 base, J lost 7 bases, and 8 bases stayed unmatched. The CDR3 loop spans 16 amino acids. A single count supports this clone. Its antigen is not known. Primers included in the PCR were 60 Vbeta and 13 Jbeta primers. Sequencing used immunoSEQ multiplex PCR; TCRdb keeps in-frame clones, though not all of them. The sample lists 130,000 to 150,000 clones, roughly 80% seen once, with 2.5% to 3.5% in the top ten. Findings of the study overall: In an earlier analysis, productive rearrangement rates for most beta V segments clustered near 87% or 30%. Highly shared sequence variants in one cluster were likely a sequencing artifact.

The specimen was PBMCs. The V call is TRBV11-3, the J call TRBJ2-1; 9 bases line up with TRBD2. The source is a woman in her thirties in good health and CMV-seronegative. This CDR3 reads CASSLGLSSGVNEQFF. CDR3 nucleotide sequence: TGTGCCAGCAGCTTAGGGTTGTCTAGCGGGGTGAATGAGCAGTTCTTC.